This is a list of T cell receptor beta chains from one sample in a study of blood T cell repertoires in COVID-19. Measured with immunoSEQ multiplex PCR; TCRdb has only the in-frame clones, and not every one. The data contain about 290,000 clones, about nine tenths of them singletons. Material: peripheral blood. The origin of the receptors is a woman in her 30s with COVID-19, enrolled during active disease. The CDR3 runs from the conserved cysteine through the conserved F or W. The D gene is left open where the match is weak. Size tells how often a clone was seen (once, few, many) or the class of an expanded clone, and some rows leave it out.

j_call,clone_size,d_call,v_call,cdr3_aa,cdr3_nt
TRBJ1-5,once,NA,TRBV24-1,CATSDRAGHINNQPQHF,TGTGCCACCAGTGATCGAGCAGGGCACATAAACAATCAGCCCCAGCATTTT
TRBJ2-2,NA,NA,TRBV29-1,CSVVTWETGKNTGELFF,TGCAGCGTTGTTACGTGGGAAACAGGGAAGAACACCGGGGAGCTGTTTTTT
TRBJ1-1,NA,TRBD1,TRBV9,CASSSREQGSLNTEAFF,TGTGCCAGCAGCTCCCGGGAACAGGGGTCCCTGAACACTGAAGCTTTCTTT
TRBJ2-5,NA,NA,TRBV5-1,CASSLLSQETQYF,TGCGCCAGCAGCTTGTTGAGCCAAGAGACCCAGTACTTC
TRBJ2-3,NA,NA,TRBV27,CASSSWTSTDTQYF,TGTGCCAGCAGTTCCTGGACAAGCACAGATACGCAGTATTTT
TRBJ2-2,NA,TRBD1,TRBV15,CATSIGTGQGHGELFF,TGTGCCACCAGCATCGGGACAGGGCAGGGTCACGGGGAGCTGTTTTTT
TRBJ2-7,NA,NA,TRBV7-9,CASSQNIGVDSYEQYF,TGTGCCAGCAGCCAAAACATAGGGGTGGACTCCTACGAGCAGTACTTC
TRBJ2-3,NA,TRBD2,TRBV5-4,CASSLALAGSTDTQYF,TGTGCCAGCAGCTTGGCACTAGCGGGGAGCACAGATACGCAGTATTTT
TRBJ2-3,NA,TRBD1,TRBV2,CASLDRDHTQYF,TGTGCCAGCCTGGACAGGGACCATACGCAGTATTTT
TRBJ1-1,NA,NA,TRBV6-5,CASTPLVSRNTEAFF,TGTGCCAGCACCCCCTTAGTCTCTAGGAACACTGAAGCTTTCTTT
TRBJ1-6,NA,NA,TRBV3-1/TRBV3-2,CASSQGGNSPLHF,TGTGCCAGCAGCCAAGGCGGTAATTCACCCCTCCACTTT
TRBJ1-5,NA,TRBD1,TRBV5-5,CASSRTGGFDQPQHF,TGTGCCAGCAGCCGGACAGGGGGGTTTGATCAGCCCCAGCATTTT
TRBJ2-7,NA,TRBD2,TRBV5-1,CASSLGLAGTKEQYF,TGCGCCAGCAGCTTGGGGCTAGCGGGGACGAAGGAGCAGTACTTC
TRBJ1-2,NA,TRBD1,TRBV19,CASSYRQGRRGYGYTF,TGTGCCAGTAGTTACAGACAGGGGCGCAGAGGGTACGGCTACACCTTC
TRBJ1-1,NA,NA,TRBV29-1,CSVESGLGRGTEAFF,TGCAGCGTTGAATCGGGCCTCGGAAGGGGGACTGAAGCTTTCTTT
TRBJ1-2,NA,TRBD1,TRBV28,CASSSPLQGEPGYTF,TGTGCCAGCAGTTCCCCCCTCCAGGGGGAACCTGGCTACACCTTC
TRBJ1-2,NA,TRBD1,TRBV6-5,CASSRGQGYGYTF,TGTGCCAGCAGCCGGGGACAGGGGTATGGCTACACCTTC
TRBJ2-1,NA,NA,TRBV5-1,CASSFFSSSYNEQFF,TGCGCCAGCAGCTTTTTCTCCAGCTCCTACAATGAGCAGTTCTTC
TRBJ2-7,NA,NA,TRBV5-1,CASSPPTGPYEQYF,TGCGCCAGCAGTCCCCCTACAGGACCCTACGAGCAGTACTTC
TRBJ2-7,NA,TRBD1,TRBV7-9,CASSPALGQGTPYEQYF,TGTGCCAGCAGCCCCGCGTTGGGACAGGGTACCCCTTACGAGCAGTACTTC
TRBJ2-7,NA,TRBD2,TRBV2,CASSGPGGEQYF,TGTGCCAGCAGTGGCCCGGGGGGCGAGCAGTACTTC
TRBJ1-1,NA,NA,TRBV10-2,CASSRVLPGAGTEAFF,TGCGCCAGCAGCCGAGTCTTGCCCGGGGCGGGAACTGAAGCTTTCTTT
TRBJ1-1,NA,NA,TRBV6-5,CASSKTGNTEAFF,TGTGCCAGCAGCAAGACAGGGAACACTGAAGCTTTCTTT
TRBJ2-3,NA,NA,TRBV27,CASSFFSGLSTDTQYF,TGTGCCAGCAGTTTCTTTTCAGGGTTGAGCACAGATACGCAGTATTTT
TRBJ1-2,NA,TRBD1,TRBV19,CASRGGGYGYTF,TGTGCCAGTAGAGGGGGCGGCTATGGCTACACCTTC
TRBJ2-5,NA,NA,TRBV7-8,CASSFGNREETQYF,TGTGCCAGCAGCTTTGGTAACAGGGAGGAGACCCAGTACTTC
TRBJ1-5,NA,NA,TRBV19,CASSMRRGRQEGQPQHF,TGTGCCAGTAGTATGCGTCGAGGGAGGCAGGAGGGTCAGCCCCAGCATTTT
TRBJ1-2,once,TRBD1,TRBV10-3,CAIQDREAPYGYTF,TGTGCCATCCAGGACAGGGAGGCTCCGTATGGCTACACCTTC
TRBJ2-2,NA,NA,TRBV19,CASSVKGAANTGELFF,TGTGCCAGTAGTGTCAAAGGGGCCGCGAACACCGGGGAGCTGTTTTTT
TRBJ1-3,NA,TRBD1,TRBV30,CAWSEGTGGNTIYF,TGTGCCTGGAGTGAAGGGACAGGGGGAAACACCATATATTTT
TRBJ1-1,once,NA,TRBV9,CASSATRQTNTEAFF,TGTGCCAGCAGCGCCACGCGACAGACGAACACTGAAGCTTTCTTT
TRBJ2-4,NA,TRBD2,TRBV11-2,CASSLRPAGGAKNIQYF,TGTGCCAGCAGCCTGAGACCAGCGGGGGGGGCCAAAAACATTCAGTACTTC
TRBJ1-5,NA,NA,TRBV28,CASSFSRQPQHF,TGTGCCAGCAGTTTTAGTAGACAGCCCCAGCATTTT
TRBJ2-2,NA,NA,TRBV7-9,CARQVPNTGELFF,TGTGCCAGACAGGTTCCGAACACCGGGGAGCTGTTTTTT
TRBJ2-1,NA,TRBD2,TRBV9,CASSVEVQRGLEQFF,TGTGCCAGCAGCGTAGAGGTACAGCGGGGGCTTGAGCAGTTCTTC
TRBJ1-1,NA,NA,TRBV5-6,CASRSEEEYEAFF,TGTGCCAGCAGAAGTGAGGAGGAGTATGAAGCTTTCTTT
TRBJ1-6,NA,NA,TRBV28,CASSPTGFSPLHF,TGTGCCAGCAGCCCCACAGGTTTTTCACCCCTCCACTTT
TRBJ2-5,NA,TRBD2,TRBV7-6,CASSLGTSGGARETQYF,TGTGCCAGCAGCTTAGGGACTAGCGGGGGGGCCAGGGAGACCCAGTACTTC
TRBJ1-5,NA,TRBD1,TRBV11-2,CASSLDRDQPQHF,TGTGCCAGCAGCTTGGACAGGGACCAGCCCCAGCATTTT
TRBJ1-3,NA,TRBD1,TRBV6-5,CASTVDRGPGNTIYF,TGTGCCAGCACTGTAGACAGGGGGCCAGGAAACACCATATATTTT
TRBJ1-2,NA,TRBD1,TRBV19,CASSIMGWTGDYGYTF,TGTGCCAGTAGTATCATGGGGTGGACAGGGGATTATGGCTACACCTTC
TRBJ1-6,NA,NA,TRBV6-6,CASSYALANRGSPLHF,TGTGCCAGCAGTTACGCTCTGGCAAATAGGGGTTCACCCCTCCACTTT
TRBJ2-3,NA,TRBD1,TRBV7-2,CAAEGAMLDTQYF,TGTGCCGCAGAGGGGGCAATGTTAGATACGCAGTATTTT
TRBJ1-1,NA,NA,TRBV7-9,CASSLGQAPNTEAFF,TGTGCCAGCAGCTTGGGACAAGCGCCGAACACTGAAGCTTTCTTT
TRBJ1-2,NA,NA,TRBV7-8,CASSPRQDSNYGYTF,TGTGCCAGCAGCCCGAGACAGGACTCTAACTATGGCTACACCTTC
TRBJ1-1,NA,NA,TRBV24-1,CATRQGEHTEAFF,TGTGCCACCAGACAGGGCGAGCACACTGAAGCTTTCTTT
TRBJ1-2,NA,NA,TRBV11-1,CANSLIHTGNYGYTF,TGTGCCAACAGCTTAATCCACACAGGAAACTATGGCTACACCTTC
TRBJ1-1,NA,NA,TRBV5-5,CASSFAENTEAFF,TGTGCCAGCAGCTTTGCAGAGAACACTGAAGCTTTCTTT
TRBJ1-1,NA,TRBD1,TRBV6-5,CASSATGTNTEAFF,TGTGCCAGCAGCGCGACAGGGACGAACACTGAAGCTTTCTTT
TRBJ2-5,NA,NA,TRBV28,CASSSPGPSVQETQYF,TGTGCCAGCAGTTCACCGGGTCCGTCAGTTCAAGAGACCCAGTACTTC
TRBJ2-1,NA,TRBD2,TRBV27,CASNPILGGGASEQFF,TGTGCCAGCAACCCGATTTTGGGCGGGGGGGCGAGTGAGCAGTTCTTC
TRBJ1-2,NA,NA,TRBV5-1,CASSFPDGGEAYGYTF,TGCGCCAGCAGCTTCCCGGACGGGGGTGAGGCCTATGGCTACACCTTC
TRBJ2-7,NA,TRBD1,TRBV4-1,CASSHGQGAVEQYF,TGCGCCAGCAGCCATGGACAGGGGGCGGTTGAGCAGTACTTC
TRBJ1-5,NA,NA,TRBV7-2,CASSLVAGNNQPQHF,TGTGCCAGCAGCTTAGTGGCAGGGAACAATCAGCCCCAGCATTTT
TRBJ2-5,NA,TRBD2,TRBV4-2,CASSQLKATSGGAGTQYF,TGTGCCAGCAGCCAACTGAAAGCGACTAGCGGGGGGGCCGGGACCCAGTACTTC
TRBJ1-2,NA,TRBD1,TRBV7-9,CASSLVPGTGATNYGYTF,TGTGCCAGCAGCTTAGTACCCGGGACAGGGGCCACTAACTATGGCTACACCTTC
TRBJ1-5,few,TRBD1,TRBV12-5,CASGLVLDRVQPQHF,TGTGCTAGTGGTTTGGTTCTCGACAGGGTTCAGCCCCAGCATTTT